A single sample gave rise to the 15 T cell receptor beta chains below, sequenced in a study of blood T cell repertoires in COVID-19. This table comes from immunoSEQ multiplex PCR, and its TCRdb copy is limited to in-frame clones, with some not included. Of 180,000 or so clones listed, more than 70% are singletons. Sequencing was carried out using PBMCs or T cells enriched from blood (not recorded which). These TCRs come from a man between 40 and 49 years old with acute COVID-19.

The chain uses TRBV12-3 or TRBV12-4 and TRBJ2-1; D might be TRBD2 (5 bases). The CDR3 is 13 residues long. Trimming cost V 7 bases and J 0 bases, with 7 bases left between them. DNA for the CDR3: TGTGCCAGCACGAGCGGCTCCTACAATGAGCAGTTCTTC. It encodes CASTSGSYNEQFF.

The V call is TRBV18, the J call TRBJ2-7; 7 positions agree with TRBD2. The CDR3 loop spans 15 amino acids. Losses at the gene ends were 2 bases for V and 7 bases for J; bases not matched to a gene: 11. Germline lookup yields CDR1 KGHSH and CDR2 LQKENI. CDR3 sequence: CASSPTGSGGGEQYF. For the CDR3, the DNA is TGTGCCAGCTCACCAACGGGCAGTGGGGGAGGGGAGCAGTACTTC. Full variable domain (outside the CDR3, taken from reference TRBV18 and TRBJ2-7): NAGVMQNPRHLVRRRGQEARLRCSPMKGHSHVYWYRQLPEEGLKFMVYLQKENIIDESGMPKERFSAEFPKEGPSILRIQQVVRGDSAAYFCASSPTGSGGGEQYFGPGTRLTVT.

The gene calls are TRBV7-8 and TRBJ2-1, with TRBD2 matching over 12 bases. Losses at the gene ends were 5 bases for V and 9 bases for J; bases not matched to a gene: 17. The germline gives CDR1 SGHVS, CDR2 FQNEAQ. This CDR3 is built from 18 residues. The CDR3 DNA reads as TGTGCCAGCAGCCGATCCTCTAGCGGGAGGGCCGGGTATGGTGAGCAGTTCTTC. It is translated as CASSRSSSGRAGYGEQFF.

This chain joins TRBV4-1 and TRBJ1-3; possibly TRBD1 for D (5 bases). V lost 0 bases and J lost 3, with 9 bases in between. This CDR3 spans 15 amino acids. From germline, CDR1 is MGHRA and CDR2 YSYEKL. Here the CDR3 reads CASSQDKGLGNTIYF. CDR3 nucleotide sequence: TGCGCCAGCAGCCAAGATAAGGGGCTTGGAAACACCATATATTTT.

The rearrangement uses TRBV6-5 and TRBJ2-3; 9 nucleotides match TRBD2. Germline assignment: CDR1 MNHEY and CDR2 SVGAGI. This CDR3 is built from 16 residues. The trim removed 2 bases at V and 2 bases at J, leaving 5 bases unmatched. CDR3 bases: TGTGCCAGCAGTTACCGGCCTAGCGGGACCACAGATACGCAGTATTTT. It codes for CASSYRPSGTTDTQYF.

This clone was recorded only once. V gene TRBV20-1 combines with J gene TRBJ2-1, with TRBD2 matching over 13 bases. The CDR3 covers 15 residues. Trimming removed 3 bases from V and 8 bases from J; junction bases left unmatched: 7. CDR1 is DFQATT, CDR2 SNEGSKA, per germline (reference sequence). CDR3 region: CSASRGTSGTYEQFF. CDR3 bases: TGCAGTGCTAGTAGGGGGACTAGCGGGACATATGAGCAGTTCTTC.

CDR3 DNA sequence: TGTGCCAGCAGCCTTAACAGGGGTGATCAGCCCCAGCATTTT. Translating it yields CASSLNRGDQPQHF. The gene calls are TRBV7-2 and TRBJ1-5, with 7 bases aligning to TRBD1. The CDR3 spans 14 residues. V lost 5 bases and J lost 5; bases outside the gene matches: 6. Germline values: CDR1 SGHTA, CDR2 FQGNSA.

The chain has TRBV7-2 and TRBJ2-7; D is possibly TRBD2 (6 bases). Germline V lookup: CDR1 SGHTA, CDR2 FQGNSA. V dropped 5 bases and J dropped 4 bases, with 15 bases sitting between them. There are 14 residues in the CDR3. The CDR3 region has the DNA TGTGCCAGCAGCGATCCGGGACTCACATACGAGCAGTACTTC. This codes for CASSDPGLTYEQYF.

CDR3 DNA: TGTGCCTGGCAGCTAGCGGGGCGAATGGAGCAGTACTTC. This codes for CAWQLAGRMEQYF. The V call is TRBV30, the J call TRBJ2-7; 9 bases line up with TRBD2. CDR1 is GTSNPN, CDR2 SVGIG, per germline (reference sequence). Trimming removed 5 bases from V and 7 bases from J; junction bases left unmatched: 9. The CDR3 loop spans 13 amino acids.

V is TRBV2 and J is TRBJ1-4, with 7 nucleotides matching TRBD1. The CDR3 loop spans 15 amino acids. V lost 6 bases to trimming and J lost 0 bases; unmatched junction nucleotides: 4. CDR1 is SNHLY and CDR2 is FYNNEI in the germline V gene. The CDR3 spells CASRGGQATNEKLFF. In DNA form, the CDR3 reads TGTGCCAGCAGGGGAGGACAGGCAACTAATGAAAAACTGTTTTTT.

The CDR3 DNA is TGTGCCAGCAGCCAAGCACAAAATGAGCAGTTCTTC. Protein product: CASSQAQNEQFF. The V and J genes are TRBV3-1 (or the pseudogene TRBV3-2) and TRBJ2-1; D call uncertain. The V end lost 1 base, the J end lost 7 bases, and 5 bases lay between the germline ends. Germline CDR1 LGHDT, CDR2 YNNKEL (reference sequence). This CDR3 region has 12 residues.

A single count supports this clone. The chain links TRBV28 to TRBJ2-3; D is undetermined. The CDR3 has 16 residues. Trimming cost V 6 bases and J 1 base, with 17 bases left between them. Germline CDR1 MDHEN, CDR2 SYDVKM. In DNA, the CDR3 is TGTGCCAGCAGCACCCGACTTCATCAAGGCACAGATACGCAGTATTTT. This gives the protein CASSTRLHQGTDTQYF. Full variable domain (rest looked up from reference TRBV28 and TRBJ2-3): DVKVTQSSRYLVKRTGEKVFLECVQDMDHENMFWYRQDPGLGLRLIYFSYDVKMKEKGDIPEGYSVSREKKERFSLILESASTNQTSMYLCASSTRLHQGTDTQYFGPGTRLTVL.

The chain recombines TRBV6-1 with TRBJ1-1; 7 bases line up with TRBD1. The CDR3 loop spans 15 amino acids. The germline V gene encodes CDR1 MNHNS and CDR2 SASEGT. V shed 3 bases and J 4 bases; nucleotides not matched to a gene: 8. In DNA form, the CDR3 reads TGTGCCAGCAGTGAGACCTCCGGGACAGCCACTGAAGCTTTCTTT. Amino acid sequence: CASSETSGTATEAFF.

In regard to this clone: Other DNA variants within this sample encode the same CDR3. The V and J genes are TRBV28 and TRBJ2-1; D might be TRBD1 (6 bases). Germline V gene data show CDR1 as MDHEN and CDR2 as SYDVKM. V lost 6 bases to trimming and J lost 4 bases, with 10 bases between them. This CDR3 spans 13 amino acids. The CDR3: CASSLDSYNEQFF. Written as DNA, the CDR3 is TGTGCCAGCAGCCTGGACAGTTACAATGAGCAGTTCTTC.

The DNA of the CDR3 is TGTGCCAGCAGCTCGAGGGACAGCCGGAACACCATATATTTT. Its translation is CASSSRDSRNTIYF. This sequence joins TRBV13 and TRBJ1-3; TRBD1 matches 7 bases. Germline V gives CDR1 PRHDT, CDR2 FYEKMQ (reference sequence). V lost 4 bases, J lost 7 bases, and 7 bases stayed unmatched. This CDR3 spans 14 amino acids.